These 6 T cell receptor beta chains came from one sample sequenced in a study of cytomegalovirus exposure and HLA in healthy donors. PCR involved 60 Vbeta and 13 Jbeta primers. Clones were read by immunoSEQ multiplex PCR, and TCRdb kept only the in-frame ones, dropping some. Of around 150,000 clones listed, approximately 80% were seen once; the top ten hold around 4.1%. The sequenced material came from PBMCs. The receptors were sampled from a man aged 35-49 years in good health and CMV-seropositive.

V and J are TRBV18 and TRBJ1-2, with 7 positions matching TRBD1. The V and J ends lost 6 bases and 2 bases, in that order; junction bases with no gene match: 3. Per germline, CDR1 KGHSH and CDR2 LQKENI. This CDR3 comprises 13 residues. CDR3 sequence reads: CASSSTGNYGYTF. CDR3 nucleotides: TGTGCCAGCTCTTCGACAGGGAACTATGGCTACACCTTC.

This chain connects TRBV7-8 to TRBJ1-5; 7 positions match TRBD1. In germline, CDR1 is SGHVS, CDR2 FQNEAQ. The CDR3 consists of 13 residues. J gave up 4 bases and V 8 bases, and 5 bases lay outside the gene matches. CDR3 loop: CASSRQGNQPQHF. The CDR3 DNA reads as TGTGCCAGCTCCCGACAGGGAAATCAGCCCCAGCATTTT.

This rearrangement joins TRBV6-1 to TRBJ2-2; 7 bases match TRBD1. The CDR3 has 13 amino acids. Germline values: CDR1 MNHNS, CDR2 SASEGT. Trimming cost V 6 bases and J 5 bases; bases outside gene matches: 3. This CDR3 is CASSWTGTGELFF. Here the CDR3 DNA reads TGTGCCAGCAGCTGGACAGGTACCGGGGAGCTGTTTTTT.

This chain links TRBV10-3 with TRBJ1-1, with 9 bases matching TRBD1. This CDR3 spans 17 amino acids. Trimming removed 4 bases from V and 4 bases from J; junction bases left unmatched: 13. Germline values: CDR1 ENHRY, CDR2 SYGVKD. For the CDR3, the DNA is TGTGCCATCAGTGTCAGACAGGGGGAAGGTTACGGCACTGAAGCTTTCTTT. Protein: CAISVRQGEGYGTEAFF.

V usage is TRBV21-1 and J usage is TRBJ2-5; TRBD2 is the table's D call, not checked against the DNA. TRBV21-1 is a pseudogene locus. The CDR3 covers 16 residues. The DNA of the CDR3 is TGTGCCAGCAGCAAGGCTAGCGGGAGTGGATGGGAGACCCAGTACTTC. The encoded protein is CASSKASGSGWETQYF.

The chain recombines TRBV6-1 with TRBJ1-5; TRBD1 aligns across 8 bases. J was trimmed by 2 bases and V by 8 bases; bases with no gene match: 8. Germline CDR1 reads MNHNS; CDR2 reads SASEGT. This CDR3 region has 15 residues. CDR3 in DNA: TGTGCCAGCCGAACCAGGGGGCTAGGCAATCAGCCCCAGCATTTT. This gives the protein CASRTRGLGNQPQHF.